The T cell receptor (beta chain) under discussion was sequenced for a study of T cells after yellow fever vaccination. V gave up 3 bases and J gave up 0 bases; unmatched junction bases: 2. Germline lookup yields CDR1 SEHNR and CDR2 FQNEAQ (reference sequence). The CDR3 consists of 15 residues. Ten or more counts support this clonotype. What it binds is not known. TCRdb processed the 5' RACE reads anew with MiXCR; each CDR3 protein has one entry. The table records 150,000 to 200,000 distinct CDR3 sequences, roughly a tenth of them present only once. Points from the study as a whole: The secondary response peaked faster, at day 5 versus 15, but was weaker.

This clonotype was obtained from a young man who received the YFV17D yellow fever vaccine. Sequences were derived from CD8+ T cells sorted from PBMCs, sampled 45 days after the yellow fever booster vaccination. The rearrangement uses TRBV7-9 and TRBJ2-1, with TRBD2 matching 7 bases. CDR3: CASSFGGSSYNEQFF. For the CDR3, the DNA is TGTGCCAGCAGCTTTGGCGGGAGCTCCTACAATGAGCAGTTCTTC. The full variable domain, its missing parts supplied by reference TRBV7-9 and TRBJ2-1, is DTGVSQNPRHKITKRGQNVTFRCDPISEHNRLYWYRQTLGQGPEFLTYFQNEAQLEKSRLLSDRFSAERPKGSFSTLEIQRTEQGDSAMYLCASSFGGSSYNEQFFGPGTRLTVL.